This TCR beta chain came from a study of OX40 agonist ivuxolimab in advanced cancers. Study-wide context: Ivuxolimab was a fully human IgG2 agonistic monoclonal antibody targeting the costimulatory receptor OX40 (CD134). Intravenous ivuxolimab was administered to patients every 2 weeks at six dose levels: 0.01, 0.1, 0.3, 1.5, 3 and 10 mg/kg. Of the approximately 50 dose-escalation patients, hepatocellular carcinoma was present in approximately 20, melanoma in around 15, renal cell carcinoma in 9 and head and neck cancer in 9. A male proportion of around 81% and a mean age of 60 years, ranging from about 20 to 80, were recorded for the dose-escalation cohort. Patients were allowed to have had prior anti-PD-1, anti-PD-L1 or anti-CTLA-4 therapy, and approximately 40% of the dose-escalation patients had previously received checkpoint inhibitors. Three dose-escalation patients achieved partial responses, one with hepatocellular carcinoma and two with cutaneous melanoma. The point of sequencing TCRbeta in the periphery was to test whether ivuxolimab changed TCR sequence diversity and drove clonal T-cell expansion. The paper reports the monotherapy dose-escalation portion (N ≈ 52 patients) of the phase I ivuxolimab trial.

Genomic DNA was isolated from the sorted cells so that the TCRbeta CDR3 region could be sequenced. TCRbeta CDR3 regions were sequenced using the immunoSEQ Assay. Held by TCRdb, this immuneACCESS table contains in-frame sequences only and omits some clones. Under half of the omission traces to an unresolved V gene where checked; the cause of the rest is unknown. This sample gives approximately 100,000 clones in total; over 85% of them show up just once. Clones ranked in the top ten supply around 0.85% of the sample. Patients with autoimmune disease history or receiving systemic immunosuppression were excluded from the trial. Peripheral blood for TCR sequencing was collected from all dose cohorts at baseline, on cycle 4 day 1, and on cycle 7 day 1. The samples were taken from a phase I, first-in-human, multicenter, open-label dose-escalation trial of ivuxolimab. The trial enrolled adults with locally advanced or metastatic head and neck squamous cell, hepatocellular, melanoma or renal cell carcinoma. Before TCR sequencing, CD4+ T cells and CD8+ T cells from peripheral blood were sorted into separate populations.

Trimming takes 3 bases off V and 2 bases off J; junction bases not matched to a gene: 14. The CDR3, cysteine through phenylalanine, is 18 amino acids long. Just CDR3 DNA is preserved here, 54 bases in frame from base 1. CDR1 and CDR2 are drawn from the germline V gene: SGHDN, FVKESK. As regards this clone: Its antigen remains undetermined. The sample holds no much larger clone one base away, and base qualities are not on file.

Points the paper makes about the study in general: At doses of 0.1 to 3.0 mg/kg, clonal expansion of both CD4+ and CD8+ T cells in blood was seen between baseline and week 6. In partial responders in the 0.1-3.0 mg/kg groups, normalized peripheral clonal expansion was found to be among the lowest, especially among CD8+ T cells. After ivuxolimab, more expanded clones were found on average in CD8+ T cells than in CD4+ T cells. Which antigens the clonally expanded peripheral T cells were specific for was not determined. Low levels of normalized T-cell clonal expansion were also seen in some patients who did not respond.

The origin of this receptor is an adult with an advanced solid tumor such as melanoma, head and neck, liver or kidney cancer. The sequencing used CD4+ or CD8+ T cells sorted from blood, collected in a trial of the OX40 agonist ivuxolimab. The chain employs TRBV14 and TRBJ2-7; 9 bases in between match TRBD1. The CDR3 in this case is CASSQTELRGTGTYEQYF. Here is the DNA: TGTGCCAGCAGCCAGACTGAACTCCGAGGGACAGGGACCTACGAGCAGTACTTC.